The subject of this entry is one T cell receptor (beta chain). No antigen is known for it. No qualities accompany the bases; no much larger clone lies one base away. The immunoSEQ Assay was the method used to sequence TCRbeta CDR3 regions. After extraction, genomic DNA underwent amplification by bias-controlled multiplex PCR, followed by high-throughput sequencing. In the source study's methods: To quantify the absolute abundance of each unique TCRbeta CDR3 region, sequences were collapsed and filtered. Usable DNA was measured by amplifying reference genes present in all nucleated cells, and TCRbeta template counts were normalized to that usable DNA to estimate T cell fraction. Repertoire TCRs were annotated as SARS-CoV-2-specific by exact matching of V gene, CDR3 amino acid sequence and J gene to a known reactive TCR set. The reference SARS-CoV-2 TCR set came from MIRA and was filtered for enrichment in COVID-19-positive ImmuneCODE repertoires, removing public or cross-reactive TCRs. Based on the MIRA antigens, annotated TCRs were further analysed at the level of specific ORF or position within ORF. Depth was the summed frequency of annotated unique rearrangements, while breadth was defined as annotated unique rearrangements over total unique productive rearrangements. Group comparisons of TCR breadth used two-sided Wilcoxon rank-sum tests. Drawn from immuneACCESS, this table holds only the in-frame rearrangements with V and J called that TCRdb kept. Clones are partly lost; checked studies trace under half to an unresolved V gene and leave the rest unexplained. Clone size and V and J calls were adopted from that table, with D and trimming inferred from the DNA. The sample table shows fewer than 150,000 clones, and about nine tenths are seen once. The biggest ten clones account for 5% of the sample.

From the cysteine through the phenylalanine, the CDR3 covers 17 amino acids. Just CDR3 DNA is preserved here, 51 bases in frame from base 1. Trimming at the junction amounts to 2 bases on V and 0 bases on J, and the germline ends lie 15 bases apart. The germline V gene gives CDR1 as SGHAT and CDR2 as FQNNGV. The data derive from a study of Ad26.COV2.S vaccination and SARS-CoV-2 variants (dated by TCRdb to the early 2020s). In terms of the full investigation: The specificity and breadth of SARS-CoV-2-reactive T cell receptors after Ad26.COV2.S vaccination were assessed by TCRbeta repertoire sequencing. The TCR-sequenced set comprised about 32 samples: approximately 20 Ad26.COV2.S vaccine recipients, 5 placebo recipients and 8 SARS-CoV-2 convalescent individuals. Findings and caveats that apply to the study as a whole: The authors noted that total T cell responses may have been underestimated by the TCR breadth and depth analyses. After vaccination, spike-specific CD8+ and CD4+ T cell responses were reported to show substantial breadth. Higher spike-specific TCR breadth was observed in Ad26.COV2.S recipients than in placebo recipients (P = 0.0014). Vaccine and placebo recipients had similar non-spike TCR breadth, a finding consistent with the vaccine containing only spike.

The time point tag for this specimen amounts to: individuals recovered from natural SARS-CoV-2 infection. The sequencing here drew on peripheral blood, taken after recovery from COVID-19. The rearrangement joined TRBV11-2 to TRBJ2-3, with the identity of the D gene unclear. This receptor was obtained from a human donor who had recovered from COVID-19. The CDR3: CASSLIHSPLSTDTQYF. In nucleotides, the sequence is TGTGCCAGCAGCTTAATTCACTCTCCTCTGAGCACAGATACGCAGTATTTT.